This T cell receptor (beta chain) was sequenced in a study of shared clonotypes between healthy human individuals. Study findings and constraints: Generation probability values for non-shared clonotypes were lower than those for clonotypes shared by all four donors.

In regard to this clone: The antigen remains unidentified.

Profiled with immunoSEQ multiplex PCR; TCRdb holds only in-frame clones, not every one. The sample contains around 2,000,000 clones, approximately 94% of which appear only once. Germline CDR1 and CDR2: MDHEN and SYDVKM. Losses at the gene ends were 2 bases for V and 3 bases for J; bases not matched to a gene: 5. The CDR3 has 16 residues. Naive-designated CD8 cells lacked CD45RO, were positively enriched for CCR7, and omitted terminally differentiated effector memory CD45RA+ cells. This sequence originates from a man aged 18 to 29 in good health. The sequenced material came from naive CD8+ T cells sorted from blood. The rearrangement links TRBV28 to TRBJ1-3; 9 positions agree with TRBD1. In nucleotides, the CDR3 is TGTGCCAGCAGTTTAGGACAGGGGAATTTTGGAAACACCATATATTTT. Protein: CASSLGQGNFGNTIYF.